The entry that follows covers one T cell receptor (beta chain) sequence. As yet, its antigen is unknown. This CDR3 is built from 17 residues. Trimming took 2 bases from V and 4 from J; bases not matched to a gene: 9. Germline V CDR1 and CDR2: LNHNV, YYDKDF (reference sequence). This specimen belongs to a study of shared clonotypes between healthy human individuals. The study's findings and limits: Tissues were not sampled, only blood, and their repertoires likely differ. Around 5% was the fraction of naive CD4 clonotypes found shared across a few donors.

Data came from immunoSEQ multiplex PCR; TCRdb stores just in-frame clones and leaves some out. The sample shows 300,000 to 400,000 clones, roughly 80% of them seen only once. The source of this sequence is a man aged 25-40 years in good health. Source material: memory CD4+ T cells sorted from blood. The subset was: CD45RA-negative fraction. The gene calls are TRBV15 and TRBJ2-3, with 10 bases identical to TRBD1. The CDR3 reads CATSRSTGTGAADTQYF. Written as DNA, the CDR3 is TGTGCCACCAGCAGATCGACCGGGACAGGGGCTGCAGATACGCAGTATTTT.